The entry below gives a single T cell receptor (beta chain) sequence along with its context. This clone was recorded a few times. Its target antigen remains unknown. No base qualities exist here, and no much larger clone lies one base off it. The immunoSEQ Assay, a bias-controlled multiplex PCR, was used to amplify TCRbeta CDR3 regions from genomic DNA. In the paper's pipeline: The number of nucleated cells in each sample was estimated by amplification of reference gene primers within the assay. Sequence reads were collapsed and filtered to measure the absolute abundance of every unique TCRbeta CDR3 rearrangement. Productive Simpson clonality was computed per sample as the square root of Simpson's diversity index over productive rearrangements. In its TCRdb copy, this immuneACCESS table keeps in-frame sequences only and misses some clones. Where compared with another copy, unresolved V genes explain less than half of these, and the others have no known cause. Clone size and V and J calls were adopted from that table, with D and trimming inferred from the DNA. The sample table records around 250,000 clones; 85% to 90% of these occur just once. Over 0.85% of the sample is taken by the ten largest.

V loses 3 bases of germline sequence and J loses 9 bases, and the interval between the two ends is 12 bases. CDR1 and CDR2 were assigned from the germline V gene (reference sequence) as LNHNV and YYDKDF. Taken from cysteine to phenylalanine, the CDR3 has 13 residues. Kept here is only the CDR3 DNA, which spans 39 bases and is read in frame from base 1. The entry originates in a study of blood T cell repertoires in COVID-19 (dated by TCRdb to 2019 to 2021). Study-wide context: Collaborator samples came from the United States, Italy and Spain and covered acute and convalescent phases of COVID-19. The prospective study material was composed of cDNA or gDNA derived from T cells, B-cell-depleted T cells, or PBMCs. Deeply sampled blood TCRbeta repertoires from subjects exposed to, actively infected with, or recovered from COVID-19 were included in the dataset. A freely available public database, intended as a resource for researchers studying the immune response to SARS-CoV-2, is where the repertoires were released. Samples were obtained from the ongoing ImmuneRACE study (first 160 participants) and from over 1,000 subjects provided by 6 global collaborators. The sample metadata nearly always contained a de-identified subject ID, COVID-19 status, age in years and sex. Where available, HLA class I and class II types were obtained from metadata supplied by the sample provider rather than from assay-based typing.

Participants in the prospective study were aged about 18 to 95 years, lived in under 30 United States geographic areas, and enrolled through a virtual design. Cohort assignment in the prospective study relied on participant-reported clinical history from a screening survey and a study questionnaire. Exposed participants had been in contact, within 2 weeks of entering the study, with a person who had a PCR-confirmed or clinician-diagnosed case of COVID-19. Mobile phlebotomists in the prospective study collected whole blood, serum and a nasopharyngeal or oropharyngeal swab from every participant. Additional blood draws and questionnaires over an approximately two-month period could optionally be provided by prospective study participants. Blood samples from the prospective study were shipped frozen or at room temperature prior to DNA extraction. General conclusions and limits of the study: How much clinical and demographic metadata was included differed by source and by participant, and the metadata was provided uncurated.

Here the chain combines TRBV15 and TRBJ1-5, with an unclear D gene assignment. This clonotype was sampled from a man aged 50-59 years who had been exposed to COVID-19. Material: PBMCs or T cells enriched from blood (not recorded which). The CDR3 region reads CATSREGALPQHF. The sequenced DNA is TGTGCCACCAGCAGGGAGGGAGCCCTGCCCCAGCATTTT.